This TCR beta chain stems from a study of beta chain features in type 1 diabetes. The wider study: Comparable age, gender and cell yields were observed in patients relative to healthy donors. Notes on the study in general: Shorter TCRB CDR3s, moderately but significantly so, marked every one of the four CD4+ subsets in Type 1 diabetes patients.

A word on this clone: Its specificity is unknown.

Trimming took off 4 bases at V and 8 bases at J, with 16 bases between the two ends. This CDR3 has 14 amino acids. Germline CDR1 SGDLS, CDR2 YYNGEE. The authors reverse transcribed all of the isolated RNA, so sequencing captured expressed TCRB transcripts. The protocol was immunoSEQ multiplex PCR, while the TCRdb copy is restricted to in-frame clones and leaves out a portion. Of around 15,000 clones detected, approximately 76% appear once; the ten largest clones hold approximately 0.31%. The V and J genes are TRBV9 and TRBJ1-3, with a tentative D call TRBD1 (5 bases). The receptor's source is a woman under 30 with type 1 diabetes. Sequenced input: stem cell memory CD4+ T cells from blood. The DNA for the CDR3 is TGTGCCAGCAGCCCAGGAGGACGGGGGGACACCATATATTTT. Translated, it gives CASSPGGRGDTIYF.